Reported below is one T cell receptor beta chain. This clone was counted a few times. The specificity of this receptor is unknown. Base qualities are not at hand, and no much larger clone is one base apart. The CDR3 regions of human TCRbeta chains were analyzed by immunosequencing. The original pipeline was this. Repertoire TCRs were matched against a reference library of SARS-CoV-2-specific TCRs generated with the MIRA antigen-specificity platform. Breadth was defined as the fraction of unique TCRs that were SARS-CoV-2-associated. Depth was defined as the fraction of total T cells that were SARS-CoV-2-associated. Using the MIRA data, every spike-specific TCR was mapped to the spike region that the TCR reacted to and assigned to either a CD4 or a CD8 class. Log10-transformed breadth and depth values were compared by one-way ANOVA with Sidak's multiple comparisons tests. The immuneACCESS repertoire file appears here via TCRdb, limited to in-frame rearrangements. These files lack a portion of the clones; in checked studies, under half of the deficit traces to unresolved V genes, and the cause of the others is not known. For V, J and clone size, that table is used; D and trimming come from the DNA. This sample is represented by 88,000 or so clones; 70% to 90% of them were singletons. Roughly 5.2% of the sample is taken by the ten largest.

The sample originates from a study of T cell responses to AZD1222 COVID-19 vaccine (dated by TCRdb to the early 2020s). Study-level background: A total of more than 230 trial participants underwent TCR sequencing, of whom about 210 received two doses of AZD1222 and about 25 received two doses of the MenACWY control vaccine. Trial participants were enrolled into age subgroups of 18-55, 56-69 and 70-plus years, which contained about 150, 27 and 61 TCR-sequenced participants, respectively.

Summary of the overall study and its limitations: After two AZD1222 doses, both the breadth and the depth of spike-specific TCRs were significantly higher than at day 0 and than in MenACWY recipients. The vaccine-associated CD4 TCRs covered the entire spike protein, and the dominant responses fell in regions 160-218 and 743-854. Nearly half of unique spike-specific TCRs reportedly recognized epitopes outside regions mutated in the B.1.351 and B.1.1.7 variants. Participants were mostly white British and included more females than males, and it was suggested by the authors that clonal diversity may have been underestimated. Conclusions about previously exposed vaccinees are limited, since just a handful of AZD1222 recipients were seropositive for SARS-CoV-2 at baseline. Because no samples from the day 14 peak response were available, repertoires could be characterized only after the peak T cell response. The 56-69-year group was small, and its depth increase did not reach significance, likely because of low power.

Germline trimming: 7 bases from V, 1 base from J; junction bases outside gene matches: 3. The cysteine opens and the phenylalanine closes a CDR3 of 14 amino acids. Solely the CDR3 DNA is kept, with 42 bases framed from the first base. CDR1 and CDR2 were assigned from the germline V gene as MNHEY and SVGAGI. Interpreted using the paper, the time point label stands for: about 28 days (+/-7) after the second vaccine dose. AZD1222 recipients whose second dose came at about 4 weeks and those whose second dose came at about 12 weeks were combined into one group, since spike-specific TCR depth and breadth did not differ between the two schedules. Vaccinee samples came from UK trials COV001 and COV002, including a single-blind randomized controlled phase 2/3 trial of AZD1222 (ChAdOx1 nCoV-19) in healthy adults. For TCRbeta chain sequencing, PBMC samples were collected from trial participants at day 0 and at day 28 after the second dose.

Recombination joined TRBV6-5 with TRBJ2-7; TRBD1 matches 11 bases in the middle. The sample in question was peripheral blood, obtained 28 days after the second AZD1222 dose. The origin of this receptor is an adult who received the AZD1222 COVID-19 vaccine. The DNA is TGTGCCAGCACCCGGGACAGGGGGTCCTACGAGCAGTACTTC. This sequence encodes CASTRDRGSYEQYF.